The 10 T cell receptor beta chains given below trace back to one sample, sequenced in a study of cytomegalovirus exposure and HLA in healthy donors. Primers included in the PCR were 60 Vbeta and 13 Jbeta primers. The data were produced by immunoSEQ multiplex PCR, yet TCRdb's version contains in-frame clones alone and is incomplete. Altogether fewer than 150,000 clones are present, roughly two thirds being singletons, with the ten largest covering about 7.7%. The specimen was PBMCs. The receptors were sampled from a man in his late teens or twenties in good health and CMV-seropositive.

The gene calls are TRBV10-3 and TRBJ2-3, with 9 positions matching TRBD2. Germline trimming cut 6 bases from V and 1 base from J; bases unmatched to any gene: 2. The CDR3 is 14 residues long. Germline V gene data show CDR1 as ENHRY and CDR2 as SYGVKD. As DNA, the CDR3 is TGTGCCATCAGGGCTAGCGGGGGCACAGATACGCAGTATTTT. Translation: CAIRASGGTDTQYF.

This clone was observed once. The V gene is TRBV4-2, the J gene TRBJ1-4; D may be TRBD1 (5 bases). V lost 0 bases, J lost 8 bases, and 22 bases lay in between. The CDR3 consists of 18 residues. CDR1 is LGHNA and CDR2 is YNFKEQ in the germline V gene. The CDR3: CASSQDPGVGASREKLFF. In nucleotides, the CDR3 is TGTGCCAGCAGCCAAGATCCGGGGGTTGGGGCGTCGAGGGAAAAACTGTTTTTT.

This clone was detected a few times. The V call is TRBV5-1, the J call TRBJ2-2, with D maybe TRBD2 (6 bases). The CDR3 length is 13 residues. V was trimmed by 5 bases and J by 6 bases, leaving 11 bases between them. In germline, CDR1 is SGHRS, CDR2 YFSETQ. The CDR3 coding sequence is TGCGCCAGCAGAACGGGACTTGCCGGGGAGCTGTTTTTT. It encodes CASRTGLAGELFF.

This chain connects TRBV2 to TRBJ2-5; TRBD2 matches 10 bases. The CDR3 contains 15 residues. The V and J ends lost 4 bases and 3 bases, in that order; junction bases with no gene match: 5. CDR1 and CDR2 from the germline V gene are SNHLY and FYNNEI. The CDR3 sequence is CASSVLAGGKETQYF. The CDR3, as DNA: TGTGCCAGCAGTGTATTAGCGGGGGGAAAAGAGACCCAGTACTTC.

The CDR3 DNA reads as TGCAGCGGAGGGAGTAGGGAGCAGTTCTTC. Translated, it gives CSGGSREQFF. The chain carries TRBV29-1 and TRBJ2-1; TRBD2 might be the D (5 bases). This CDR3 comprises 10 residues. Trimming took 7 bases from V and 10 from J, leaving 11 bases between them. Germline V gives CDR1 SQVTM, CDR2 ANQGSEA.

The CDR3 coding sequence is TGTGCCAGCAGTCTGCGGTTTCCTCGGGGGGATGGCTACACCTTC. Encoded protein: CASSLRFPRGDGYTF. The chain uses TRBV28 and TRBJ1-2; D may be TRBD1 (5 bases). V dropped 5 bases and J dropped 6 bases, with 19 bases sitting between them. Per germline, CDR1 MDHEN and CDR2 SYDVKM. The CDR3 length is 15 residues.

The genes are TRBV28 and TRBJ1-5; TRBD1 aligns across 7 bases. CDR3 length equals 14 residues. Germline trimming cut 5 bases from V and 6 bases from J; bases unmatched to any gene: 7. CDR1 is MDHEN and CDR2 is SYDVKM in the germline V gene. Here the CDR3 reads CASSAQGLGQPQHF. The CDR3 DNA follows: TGTGCCAGCAGTGCACAGGGGTTAGGTCAGCCCCAGCATTTT.

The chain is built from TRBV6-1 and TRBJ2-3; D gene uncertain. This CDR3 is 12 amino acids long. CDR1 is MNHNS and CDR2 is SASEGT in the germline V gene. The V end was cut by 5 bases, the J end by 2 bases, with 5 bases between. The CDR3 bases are TGTGCCAGCAGTCTTTACACAGATACGCAGTATTTT. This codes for CASSLYTDTQYF.

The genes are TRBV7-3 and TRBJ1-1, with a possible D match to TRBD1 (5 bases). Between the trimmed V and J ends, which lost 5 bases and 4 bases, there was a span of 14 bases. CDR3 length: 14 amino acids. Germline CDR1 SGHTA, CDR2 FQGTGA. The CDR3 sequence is CASSPSGGGTEAFF. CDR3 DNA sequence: TGTGCCAGCAGCCCCTCCGGGGGGGGCACTGAAGCTTTCTTT.

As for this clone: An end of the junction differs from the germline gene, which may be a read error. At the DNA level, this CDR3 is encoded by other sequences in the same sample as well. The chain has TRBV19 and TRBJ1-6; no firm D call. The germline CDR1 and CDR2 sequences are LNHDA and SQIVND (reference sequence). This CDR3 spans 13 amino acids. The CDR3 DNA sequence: TGTGCCAGTAGTATAGTGAGTAATTCGCCCCTCCACTTT. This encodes CASSIVSNSPLHF.